This T cell receptor beta chain derives from a study of blood T cells in healthy people across ages. Trimming cost V 2 bases and J 0 bases, with 12 bases left between them. Germline CDR1 and CDR2: MNHGY and SVAAGI. The CDR3 runs 16 residues. Per sample, extraction of total RNA gave at least 5.5 micrograms in every case. Through a sample-barcoded 5' primer and a J-beta primer mix, a second PCR was run for about 7 to 12 cycles. Sequencing yielded, for each sample, at least 2.5 million paired-end reads carrying CDR3. TCRdb redid the calling of the 5' RACE reads with MiXCR, one entry per CDR3 protein. Of around 1,500,000 distinct CDR3 sequences listed, 40% to 50% are singletons.

Sequenced input: blood. The sequence came from a woman younger than 35 in good health. V usage is TRBV6-9 and J usage is TRBJ2-3; D uncertain. CDR3 nucleotide sequence: TGTGCCAGCAGTTATAGGTCGCGGCCTAGCACAGATACGCAGTATTTT. As protein: CASSYRSRPSTDTQYF.